This is a list of T cell receptor beta chains from one sample in a study of blood T cell repertoires in COVID-19. The repertoire was sequenced with immunoSEQ multiplex PCR; TCRdb's copy has only in-frame clones and lacks some. The repertoire holds under 250,000 clones, approximately 82% seen once, with 2.5% to 3.5% in the top ten. Specimen: peripheral blood. Receptors originate from a man aged 45-65 years with active or convalescent COVID-19. Both conserved end residues are trimmed from each CDR3.

j_gene: TRBJ1-3
v_gene: TRBV30
CDR3aa: AWSKGGGNTIY

j_gene: TRBJ1-2
v_gene: TRBV27
CDR3aa: ASSYQGTLLYGYT

j_gene: TRBJ1-2
v_gene: TRBV5-1
CDR3aa: ASSPQGSDYGYT

j_gene: TRBJ2-1
v_gene: TRBV20-1
CDR3aa: SASRQGMGEQF

j_gene: TRBJ2-7
v_gene: TRBV18
CDR3aa: ASSLQVGGREQY

j_gene: TRBJ2-3
v_gene: TRBV29-1
CDR3aa: SVAGPPDTQY

j_gene: TRBJ1-6
v_gene: TRBV4-1
CDR3aa: ASRTRQINSPLH

j_gene: TRBJ1-1
v_gene: TRBV19
CDR3aa: ASRTGGRTEAF

j_gene: TRBJ1-2
v_gene: TRBV15
CDR3aa: ATSRDFSGYT

j_gene: TRBJ2-3
v_gene: TRBV7-2
CDR3aa: ASSLAPAGGMTTDTQY

j_gene: TRBJ1-2
v_gene: TRBV21-1
CDR3aa: ASSKPIKLANYGYT

j_gene: TRBJ2-1
v_gene: TRBV15
CDR3aa: ATSRGLASSYNEQF

j_gene: TRBJ2-7
v_gene: TRBV28
CDR3aa: ASSLPRPHYEQY

j_gene: TRBJ1-1
v_gene: TRBV9
CDR3aa: ASSEAGANTEAF

j_gene: TRBJ1-1
v_gene: TRBV20-1
CDR3aa: SAGGTAEAF

j_gene: TRBJ2-1
v_gene: TRBV5-6
CDR3aa: ASSEKTDLRYNEQF

j_gene: TRBJ1-1
v_gene: TRBV6-5
CDR3aa: ASSTDGKSNTEAF

j_gene: TRBJ2-5
v_gene: TRBV11-3
CDR3aa: ASSLGGFETQY

j_gene: TRBJ2-1
v_gene: TRBV4-3
CDR3aa: ASSQDPGSGGTGRDNEQF

j_gene: TRBJ1-5
v_gene: TRBV11-2
CDR3aa: ASSKSGDSNQPQH

j_gene: TRBJ2-1
v_gene: TRBV5-4
CDR3aa: ASSFGGYNEQF

j_gene: TRBJ1-6
v_gene: TRBV5-5
CDR3aa: ASSRDRGGSYNSPLH

j_gene: TRBJ1-1
v_gene: TRBV5-1
CDR3aa: ASSSSGGGTEAF

j_gene: TRBJ2-1
v_gene: TRBV28
CDR3aa: ASSSGTSGYNEQF

j_gene: TRBJ2-7
v_gene: TRBV6-5
CDR3aa: ASSSDGTNYEQY

j_gene: TRBJ2-3
v_gene: TRBV18
CDR3aa: ASSPPGTGLGTDTQY

j_gene: TRBJ1-4
v_gene: TRBV2
CDR3aa: ASKTGTGDEKLF

j_gene: TRBJ2-3
v_gene: TRBV5-1
CDR3aa: ASRRSPGGEGTQY

j_gene: TRBJ2-2
v_gene: TRBV6-5
CDR3aa: ASRAVNTGELF

j_gene: TRBJ1-1
v_gene: TRBV18
CDR3aa: ASSPAGDTEAF

j_gene: TRBJ1-2
v_gene: TRBV4-1
CDR3aa: ASSQVIREWKRGYT

j_gene: TRBJ1-2
v_gene: TRBV27
CDR3aa: ASSLRVGGSIGYT

j_gene: TRBJ2-6
v_gene: TRBV19
CDR3aa: ASHHTGSGANVLT

j_gene: TRBJ1-1
v_gene: TRBV2
CDR3aa: ASRWDSNTEAF

j_gene: TRBJ1-2
v_gene: TRBV5-1
CDR3aa: ASSAPTGPGYT

j_gene: TRBJ2-7
v_gene: TRBV6-5
CDR3aa: ASSPGQGRQY

j_gene: TRBJ1-1
v_gene: TRBV5-1
CDR3aa: ASSLAQGGTEAF

j_gene: TRBJ1-1
v_gene: TRBV6-5
CDR3aa: ASSGNIVGGTEAF

j_gene: TRBJ2-1
v_gene: TRBV4-2
CDR3aa: ASSFHSGRSYNEQF

j_gene: TRBJ2-7
v_gene: TRBV2
CDR3aa: ASSPYDSEQY

j_gene: TRBJ1-5
v_gene: TRBV28
CDR3aa: ASSFGSAGPNQPQH

j_gene: TRBJ2-1
v_gene: TRBV7-2
CDR3aa: ASSETSYNEQF